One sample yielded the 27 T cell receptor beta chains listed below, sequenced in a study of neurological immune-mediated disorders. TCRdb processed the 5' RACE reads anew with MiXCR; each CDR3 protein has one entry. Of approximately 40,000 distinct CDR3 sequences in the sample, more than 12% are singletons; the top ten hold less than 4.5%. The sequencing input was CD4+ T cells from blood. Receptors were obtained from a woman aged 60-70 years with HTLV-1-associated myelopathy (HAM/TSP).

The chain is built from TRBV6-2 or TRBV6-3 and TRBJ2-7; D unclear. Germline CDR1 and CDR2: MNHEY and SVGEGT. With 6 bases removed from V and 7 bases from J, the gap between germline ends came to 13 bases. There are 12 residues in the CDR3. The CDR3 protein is CASSYHMKEQYF. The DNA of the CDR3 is TGTGCCAGCAGCTACCATATGAAGGAGCAGTACTTC.

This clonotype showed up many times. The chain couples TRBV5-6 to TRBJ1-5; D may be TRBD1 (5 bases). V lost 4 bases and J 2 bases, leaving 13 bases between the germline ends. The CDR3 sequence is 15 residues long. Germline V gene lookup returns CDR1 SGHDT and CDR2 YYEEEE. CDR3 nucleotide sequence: TGTGCCAGCAGCCAGCTCGACAGCCGCAATCAGCCCCAGCATTTT. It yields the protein CASSQLDSRNQPQHF.

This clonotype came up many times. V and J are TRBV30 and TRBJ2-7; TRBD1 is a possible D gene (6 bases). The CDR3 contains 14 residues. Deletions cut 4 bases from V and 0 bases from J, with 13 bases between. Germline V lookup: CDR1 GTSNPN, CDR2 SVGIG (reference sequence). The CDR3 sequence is CAWNSVTGSYEQYF. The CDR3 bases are TGTGCCTGGAATTCGGTGACAGGCTCCTACGAGCAGTACTTC.

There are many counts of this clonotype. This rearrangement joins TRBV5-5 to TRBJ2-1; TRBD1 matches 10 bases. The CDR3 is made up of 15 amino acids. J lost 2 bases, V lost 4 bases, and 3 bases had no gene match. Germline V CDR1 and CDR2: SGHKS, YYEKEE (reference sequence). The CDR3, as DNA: TGTGCCAGCAGCCAGGGACAGGGGCCCTACAATGAGCAGTTCTTC. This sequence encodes CASSQGQGPYNEQFF.

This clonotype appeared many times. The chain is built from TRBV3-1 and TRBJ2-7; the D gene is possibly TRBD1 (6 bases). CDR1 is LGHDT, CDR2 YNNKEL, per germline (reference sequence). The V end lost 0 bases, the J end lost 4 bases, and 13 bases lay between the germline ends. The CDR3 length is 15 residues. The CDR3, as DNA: TGTGCCAGCAGCCAAGATTTGGGACATACTTACGAGCAGTACTTC. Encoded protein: CASSQDLGHTYEQYF.

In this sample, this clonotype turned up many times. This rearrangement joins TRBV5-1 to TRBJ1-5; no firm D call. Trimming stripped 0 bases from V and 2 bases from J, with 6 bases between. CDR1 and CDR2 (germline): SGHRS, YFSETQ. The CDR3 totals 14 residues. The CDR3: CASSLDGGNQPQHF. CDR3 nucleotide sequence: TGCGCCAGCAGCTTGGACGGGGGCAATCAGCCCCAGCATTTT.

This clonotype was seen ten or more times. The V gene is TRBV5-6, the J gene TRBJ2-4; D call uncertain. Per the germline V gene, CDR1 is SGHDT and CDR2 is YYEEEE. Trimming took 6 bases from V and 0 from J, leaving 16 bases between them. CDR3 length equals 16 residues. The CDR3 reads CASTESWPLAKNIQYF. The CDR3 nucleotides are TGTGCCAGCACCGAGAGTTGGCCGCTAGCCAAAAACATTCAGTACTTC.

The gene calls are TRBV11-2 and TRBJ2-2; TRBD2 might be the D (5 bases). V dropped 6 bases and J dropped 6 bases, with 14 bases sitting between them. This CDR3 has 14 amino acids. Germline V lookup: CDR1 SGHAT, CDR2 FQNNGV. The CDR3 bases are TGTGCCAGCAGAACTTTGGTGGGAGCCGGGGAGCTGTTTTTT. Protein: CASRTLVGAGELFF.

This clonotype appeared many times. CDR3 in DNA: TGTGCCAGCTCACCACCGCACACGGAAGAGACCCAGTACTTC. Translation gives CASSPPHTEETQYF. The chain is built from TRBV18 and TRBJ2-5; no definite D call. The germline gives CDR1 KGHSH, CDR2 LQKENI. The CDR3 totals 14 residues. Trimming took 0 bases from V and 3 from J, leaving 8 bases between them.

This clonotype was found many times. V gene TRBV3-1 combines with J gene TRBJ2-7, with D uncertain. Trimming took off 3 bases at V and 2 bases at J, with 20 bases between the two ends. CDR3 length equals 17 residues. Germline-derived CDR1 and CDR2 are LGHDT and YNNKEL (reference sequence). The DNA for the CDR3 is TGTGCCAGCAGCCAGAGAGTTGGGTATTGGGAAACCTACGAGCAGTACTTC. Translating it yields CASSQRVGYWETYEQYF.

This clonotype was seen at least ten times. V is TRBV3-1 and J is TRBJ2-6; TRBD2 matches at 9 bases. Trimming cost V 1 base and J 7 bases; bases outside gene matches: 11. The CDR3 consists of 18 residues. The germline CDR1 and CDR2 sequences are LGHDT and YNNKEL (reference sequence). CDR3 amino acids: CASSQVADRGGVANVLTF. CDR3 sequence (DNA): TGTGCCAGCAGCCAAGTCGCCGACCGCGGGGGGGTAGCCAACGTCCTGACTTTC.

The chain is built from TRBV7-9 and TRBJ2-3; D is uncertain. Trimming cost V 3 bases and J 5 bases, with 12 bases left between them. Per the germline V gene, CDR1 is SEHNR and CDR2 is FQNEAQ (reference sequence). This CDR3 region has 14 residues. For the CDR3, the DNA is TGTGCCAGCAGCTTGAGGCAGGTCGGAGATACGCAGTATTTT. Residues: CASSLRQVGDTQYF.

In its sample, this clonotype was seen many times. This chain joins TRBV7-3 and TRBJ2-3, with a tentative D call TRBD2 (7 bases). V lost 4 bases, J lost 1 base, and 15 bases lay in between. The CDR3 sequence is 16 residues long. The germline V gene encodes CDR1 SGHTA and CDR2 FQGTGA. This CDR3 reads CASSSGGGAGTDTQYF. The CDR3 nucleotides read TGTGCCAGCAGCTCCGGTGGGGGGGCGGGCACAGATACGCAGTATTTT.

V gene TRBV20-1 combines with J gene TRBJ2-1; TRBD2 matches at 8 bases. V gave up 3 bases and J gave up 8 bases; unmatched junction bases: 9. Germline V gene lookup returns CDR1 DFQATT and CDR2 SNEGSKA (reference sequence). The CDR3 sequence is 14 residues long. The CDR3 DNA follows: TGCAGTGCTAGGACTAGCGTCAGGCGGGATGAGCAGTTCTTC. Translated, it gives CSARTSVRRDEQFF.

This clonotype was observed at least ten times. DNA for the CDR3: TGTGCCAGCAGCCAAAGGGACAGGGAAACAGATACGCAGTATTTT. It encodes CASSQRDRETDTQYF. This sequence joins TRBV6-6 and TRBJ2-3; TRBD1 aligns across 9 bases. Germline V gives CDR1 MNHNY, CDR2 SVGAGI (reference sequence). J lost 3 bases, V lost 6 bases, and 7 bases had no gene match. This CDR3 has 15 residues.

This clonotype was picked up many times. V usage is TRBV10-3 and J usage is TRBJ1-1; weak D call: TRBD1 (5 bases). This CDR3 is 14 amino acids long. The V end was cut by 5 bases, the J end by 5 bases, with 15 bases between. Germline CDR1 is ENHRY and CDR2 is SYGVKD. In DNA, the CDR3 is TGTGCCATCAGTCTGGCGGCCGGGGGGACTGAAGCTTTCTTT. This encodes CAISLAAGGTEAFF.

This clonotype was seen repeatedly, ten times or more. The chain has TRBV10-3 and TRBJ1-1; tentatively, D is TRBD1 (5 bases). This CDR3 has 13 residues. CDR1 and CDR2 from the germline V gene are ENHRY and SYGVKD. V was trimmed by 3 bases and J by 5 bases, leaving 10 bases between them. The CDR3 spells CAISDQGRTEAFF. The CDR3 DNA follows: TGTGCCATCAGTGATCAGGGTCGTACTGAAGCTTTCTTT.

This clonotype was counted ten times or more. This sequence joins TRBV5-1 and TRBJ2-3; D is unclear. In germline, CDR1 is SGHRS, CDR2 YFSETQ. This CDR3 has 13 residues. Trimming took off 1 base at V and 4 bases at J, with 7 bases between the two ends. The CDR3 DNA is TGCGCCAGCAGCTTGACAAACCCAGATACGCAGTATTTT. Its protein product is CASSLTNPDTQYF.

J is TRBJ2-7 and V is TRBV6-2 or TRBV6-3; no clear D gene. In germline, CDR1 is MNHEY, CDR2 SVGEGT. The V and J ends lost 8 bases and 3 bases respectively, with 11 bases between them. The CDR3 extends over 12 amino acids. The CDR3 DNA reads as TGTGCCAGCGGCCAAACCAACTACGAGCAGTACTTC. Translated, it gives CASGQTNYEQYF.

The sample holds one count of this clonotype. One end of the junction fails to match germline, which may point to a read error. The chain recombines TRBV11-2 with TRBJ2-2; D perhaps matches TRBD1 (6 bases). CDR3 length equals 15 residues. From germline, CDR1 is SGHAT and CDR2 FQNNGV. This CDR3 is CASTNRVGNTGELSF. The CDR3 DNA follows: TGTGCCAGTACGAACAGGGTCGGGAACACCGGGGAGCTGTCTTTT.

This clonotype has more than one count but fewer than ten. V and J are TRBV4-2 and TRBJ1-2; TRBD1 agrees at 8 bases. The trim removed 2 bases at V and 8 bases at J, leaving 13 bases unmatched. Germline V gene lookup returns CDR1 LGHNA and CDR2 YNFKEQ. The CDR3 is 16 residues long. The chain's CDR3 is CASSQRIGQGAVGYTF. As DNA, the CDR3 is TGTGCCAGCAGCCAAAGAATAGGCCAGGGGGCAGTGGGCTACACCTTC.

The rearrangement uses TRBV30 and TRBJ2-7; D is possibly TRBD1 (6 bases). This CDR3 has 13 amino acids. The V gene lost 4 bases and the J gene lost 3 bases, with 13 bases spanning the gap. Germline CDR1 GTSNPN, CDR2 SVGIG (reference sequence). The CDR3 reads CAWTRGSGYEQYF. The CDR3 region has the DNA TGTGCCTGGACCAGGGGATCAGGCTACGAGCAGTACTTC.

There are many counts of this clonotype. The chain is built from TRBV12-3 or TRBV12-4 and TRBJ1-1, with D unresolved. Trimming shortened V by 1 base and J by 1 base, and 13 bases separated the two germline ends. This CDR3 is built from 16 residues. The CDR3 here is CASSLGAGNPNTEAFF. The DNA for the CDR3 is TGTGCCAGCAGTTTAGGCGCCGGCAATCCGAACACTGAAGCTTTCTTT.

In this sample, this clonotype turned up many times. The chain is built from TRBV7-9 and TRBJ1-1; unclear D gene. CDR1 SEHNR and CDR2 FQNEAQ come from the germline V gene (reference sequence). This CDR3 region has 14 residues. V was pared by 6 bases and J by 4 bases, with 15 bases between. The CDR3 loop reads CASRRLTESTEAFF. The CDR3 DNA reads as TGTGCCAGCAGGCGCCTAACAGAGAGCACTGAAGCTTTCTTT.

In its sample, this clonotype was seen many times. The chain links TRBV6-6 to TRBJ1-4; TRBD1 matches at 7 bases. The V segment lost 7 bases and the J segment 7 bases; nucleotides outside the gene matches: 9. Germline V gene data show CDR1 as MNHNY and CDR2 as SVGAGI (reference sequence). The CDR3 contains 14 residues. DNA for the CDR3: TGTGCCAGCATTGAGACAGGGACAGTTGAAAAACTGTTTTTT. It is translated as CASIETGTVEKLFF.

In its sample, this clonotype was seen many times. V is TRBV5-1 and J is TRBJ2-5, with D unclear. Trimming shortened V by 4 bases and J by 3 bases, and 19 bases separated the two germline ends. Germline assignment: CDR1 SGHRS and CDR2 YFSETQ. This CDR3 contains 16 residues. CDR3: CASSAPSGGLEETQYF. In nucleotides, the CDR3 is TGCGCCAGCAGCGCCCCGTCTGGCGGATTAGAAGAGACCCAGTACTTC. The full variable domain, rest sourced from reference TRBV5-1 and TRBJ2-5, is KAGVTQTPRYLIKTRGQQVTLSCSPISGHRSVSWYQQTPGQGLQFLFEYFSETQRNKGNFPGRFSGRQFSNSRSEMNVSTLELGDSALYLCASSAPSGGLEETQYFGPGTRLLVL.

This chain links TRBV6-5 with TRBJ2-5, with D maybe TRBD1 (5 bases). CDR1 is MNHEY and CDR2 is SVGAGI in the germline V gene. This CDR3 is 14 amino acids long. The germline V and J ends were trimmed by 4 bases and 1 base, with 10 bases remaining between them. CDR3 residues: CASSWQGLQETQYF. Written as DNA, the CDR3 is TGTGCCAGCAGTTGGCAGGGCCTCCAAGAGACCCAGTACTTC.